This T cell receptor (beta chain) was found in a study of blood T cell repertoires in COVID-19. On the study more broadly: Spain, Italy and the United States supplied samples that represented acute and convalescent COVID-19. T cells, B-cell-depleted T cells, or PBMCs supplied cDNA or gDNA.

Per the original data handling: Estimated nucleated cell counts came from reference gene primer amplification. Using immunoSEQ multiplex PCR, the repertoire was profiled, and TCRdb retains in-frame clones only, with some absent. For V, J and clone size, that table is used; D and trimming come from the DNA. The sample carries 85,000 to 95,000 clones, approximately 80% recorded once. The length of the CDR3 is 13 residues. The V gene end was trimmed by 5 bases and the J gene end by 7 bases; junction bases not matched to a gene: 7. The germline gives CDR1 MDHEN, CDR2 SYDVKM. The chain joins TRBV28 to TRBJ2-7; 8 bases match TRBD1. The sample was peripheral blood. This clonotype was obtained from a man in his sixties or seventies with acute or convalescent COVID-19. The CDR3 here is CASSPAQGVEQYF. The CDR3 nucleotides read TGTGCCAGCAGTCCGGCACAGGGGGTTGAGCAGTACTTC.